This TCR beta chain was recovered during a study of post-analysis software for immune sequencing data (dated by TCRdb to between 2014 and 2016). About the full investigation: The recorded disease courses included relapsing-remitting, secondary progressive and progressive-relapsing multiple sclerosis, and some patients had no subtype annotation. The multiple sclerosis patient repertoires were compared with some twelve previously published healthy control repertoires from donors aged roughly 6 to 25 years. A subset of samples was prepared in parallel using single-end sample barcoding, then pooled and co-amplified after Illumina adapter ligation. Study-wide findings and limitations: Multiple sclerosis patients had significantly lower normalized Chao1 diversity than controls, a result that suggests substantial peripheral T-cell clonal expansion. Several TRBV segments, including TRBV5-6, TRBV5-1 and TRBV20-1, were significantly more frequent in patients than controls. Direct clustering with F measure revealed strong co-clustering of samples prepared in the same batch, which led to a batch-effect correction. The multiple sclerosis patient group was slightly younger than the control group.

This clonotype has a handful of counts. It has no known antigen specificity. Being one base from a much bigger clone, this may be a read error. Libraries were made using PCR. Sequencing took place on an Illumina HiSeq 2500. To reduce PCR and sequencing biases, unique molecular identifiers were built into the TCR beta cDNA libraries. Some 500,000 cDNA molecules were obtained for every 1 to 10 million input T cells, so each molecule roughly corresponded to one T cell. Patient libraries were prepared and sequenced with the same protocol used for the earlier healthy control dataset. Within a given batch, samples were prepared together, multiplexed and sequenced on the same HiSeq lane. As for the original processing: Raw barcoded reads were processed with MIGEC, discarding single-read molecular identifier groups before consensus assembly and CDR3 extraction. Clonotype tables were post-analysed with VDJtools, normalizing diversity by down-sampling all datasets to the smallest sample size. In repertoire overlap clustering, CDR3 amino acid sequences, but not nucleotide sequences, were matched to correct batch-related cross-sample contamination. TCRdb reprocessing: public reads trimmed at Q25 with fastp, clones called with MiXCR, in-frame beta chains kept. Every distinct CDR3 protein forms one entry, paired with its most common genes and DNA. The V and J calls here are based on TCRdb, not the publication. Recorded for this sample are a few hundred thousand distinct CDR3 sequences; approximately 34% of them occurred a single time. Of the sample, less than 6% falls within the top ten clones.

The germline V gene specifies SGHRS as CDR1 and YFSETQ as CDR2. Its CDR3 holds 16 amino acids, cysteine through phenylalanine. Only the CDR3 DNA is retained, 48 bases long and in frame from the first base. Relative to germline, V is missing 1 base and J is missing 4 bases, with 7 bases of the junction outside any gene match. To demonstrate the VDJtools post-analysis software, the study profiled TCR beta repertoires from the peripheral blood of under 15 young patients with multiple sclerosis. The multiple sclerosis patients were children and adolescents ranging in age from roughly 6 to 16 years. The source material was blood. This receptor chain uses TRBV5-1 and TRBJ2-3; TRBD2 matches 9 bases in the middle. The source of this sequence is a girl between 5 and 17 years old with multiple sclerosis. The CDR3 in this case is CASSLRASGTADTQYF. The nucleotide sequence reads TGCGCCAGCAGCTTGAGGGCTAGCGGGACCGCAGATACGCAGTATTTT.